The source of this T cell receptor beta chain is a study of blood T cell repertoires in COVID-19. Study-wide context: Samples representing acute and convalescent COVID-19 were sourced from the United States, Italy and Spain. T cells, B-cell-depleted T cells, or PBMCs supplied cDNA or gDNA.

Original processing notes: Reference gene primer amplification in the assay estimated nucleated cell counts. Generated by immunoSEQ multiplex PCR, the TCRdb table keeps only in-frame clones and is missing some. That table gives V, J and clone size, and the DNA gave D and trimming. Counted here are 94,000 or so clones, approximately 90% occurring once; the ten biggest clones make up 4.8%. The length of the CDR3 is 14 residues. Germline trimming cut 7 bases from V and 5 bases from J; bases unmatched to any gene: 9. The germline V gene has CDR1 SGHAT and CDR2 FQNNGV. The sample holds one count of this clone.

The sequencing input was peripheral blood. The chain has TRBV11-2 and TRBJ2-5; TRBD2 matches at 8 bases. The sequence came from a woman older than 75 with active COVID-19. The CDR3 is CASKPLRGGETQYF. DNA of the CDR3: TGTGCCAGCAAGCCTCTCCGGGGGGGGGAGACCCAGTACTTC.